This passage covers 9 T cell receptor beta chains from one sample sequenced in a study of identifying expanded T cells in peripheral blood. The method was immunoSEQ multiplex PCR; TCRdb's version includes in-frame clones alone and lacks a portion of them. The sample comprises roughly 86,000 clones, 80% to 90% of which are singletons, and around 4.3% rests with the top ten. The sample taken for sequencing was blood. The source is a person aged 18 to 75 in good health.

This clone was found a few times. The V call is TRBV2, the J call TRBJ2-2; TRBD2 aligns across 9 bases. J gave up 7 bases and V 1 base, and 7 bases lay outside the gene matches. The germline V gene has CDR1 SNHLY and CDR2 FYNNEI. This CDR3 region has 16 residues. This CDR3 is CASSEDLGGGDGELFF. CDR3 DNA sequence: TGTGCCAGCAGTGAAGACCTTGGCGGGGGGGACGGGGAGCTGTTTTTT. The full variable domain, completed using reference TRBV2 and TRBJ2-2, is EPEVTQTPSHQVTQMGQEVILRCVPISNHLYFYWYRQILGQKVEFLVSFYNNEISEKSEIFDDQFSVERPDGSNFTLKIRSTKLEDSAMYFCASSEDLGGGDGELFFGEGSRLTVL.

The chain combines TRBV11-2 with TRBJ1-2; TRBD1 might be the D (5 bases). V was clipped by 4 bases and J by 4 bases, with 16 bases between them. CDR3 length equals 15 residues. The germline CDR1 and CDR2 sequences are SGHAT and FQNNGV. Written as DNA, the CDR3 is TGTGCCAGCAGCTCCGCATGGAGGGGCGGCTATGGCTACACCTTC. Its translation is CASSSAWRGGYGYTF. The full variable domain, completed using reference TRBV11-2 and TRBJ1-2, is EAGVAQSPRYKIIEKRQSVAFWCNPISGHATLYWYQQILGQGPKLLIQFQNNGVVDDSQLPKDRFSAERLKGVDSTLKIQPAKLEDSAVYLCASSSAWRGGYGYTFGSGTRLTVV.

The chain has TRBV5-6 and TRBJ1-2; TRBD1 agrees at 12 bases. CDR3 size: 17 residues. Trimming cost V 1 base and J 8 bases; bases outside gene matches: 12. The germline CDR1 and CDR2 sequences are SGHDT and YYEEEE. The CDR3 is CASSLNRDRGRSKGYTF. CDR3 nucleotides: TGTGCCAGCAGCTTGAACCGGGACAGGGGGCGATCAAAGGGCTACACCTTC.

This chain links TRBV6-5 with TRBJ1-6; D not resolved. Germline values: CDR1 MNHEY, CDR2 SVGAGI. Between the trimmed V and J ends, which lost 6 bases and 9 bases, there was a span of 18 bases. CDR3 length equals 15 residues. CDR3 protein: CASSRREGNGSPLHF. CDR3 nucleotide sequence: TGTGCCAGCAGCCGCCGGGAGGGTAACGGTTCACCCCTCCACTTT.

This chain joins TRBV7-2 and TRBJ2-7; 10 bases are shared with TRBD1. Per germline, CDR1 SGHTA and CDR2 FQGNSA. The CDR3 is 16 amino acids. V was clipped by 2 bases and J by 5 bases; unmatched bases: 9. CDR3 coding DNA: TGTGCCAGCAGCTTATTAAGGCGACAGGGGGCCCACGAGCAGTACTTC. This sequence encodes CASSLLRRQGAHEQYF.

This clone was seen more than once but under ten times. The chain employs TRBV11-1 and TRBJ1-6; 7 bases align to TRBD1. Germline-derived CDR1 and CDR2 are SGHAT and FQDESV (reference sequence). J gave up 6 bases and V 5 bases, and 13 bases lay outside the gene matches. The CDR3 spans 17 residues. The CDR3 nucleotides read TGTGCCAGCAGCCCGGGACGTTGGGGACAGTCTAATTCACCCCTCCACTTT. It codes for CASSPGRWGQSNSPLHF.

A few counts support this clone. V is TRBV6-5 and J is TRBJ2-7, with D unclear. This CDR3 spans 14 amino acids. CDR1 and CDR2 from the germline V gene are MNHEY and SVGAGI. V lost 2 bases and J lost 5, with 13 bases in between. This CDR3 reads CASSYTGARNEQYF. CDR3 sequence (DNA): TGTGCCAGCAGTTACACGGGTGCGAGGAACGAGCAGTACTTC.

The chain joins TRBV20-1 to TRBJ1-2, with 7 bases lining up with TRBD1. The CDR3 has 11 amino acids. CDR1 is DFQATT and CDR2 is SNEGSKA in the germline V gene (reference sequence). V was clipped by 6 bases and J by 8 bases; unmatched bases: 6. In DNA form, the CDR3 reads TGCAGTGCCCAGGGGGGTAGCGGCTACACCTTC. Encoded protein: CSAQGGSGYTF.

CDR3 DNA: TGTGCCTGGAGGGCGGGGCAGGGGGCCACCGGGGAGCTGTTTTTT. It translates to CAWRAGQGATGELFF. The gene calls are TRBV30 and TRBJ2-2; 8 nucleotides agree with TRBD1. This CDR3 contains 15 residues. V shed 3 bases and J 4 bases; nucleotides not matched to a gene: 7. Germline CDR1 GTSNPN, CDR2 SVGIG (reference sequence).